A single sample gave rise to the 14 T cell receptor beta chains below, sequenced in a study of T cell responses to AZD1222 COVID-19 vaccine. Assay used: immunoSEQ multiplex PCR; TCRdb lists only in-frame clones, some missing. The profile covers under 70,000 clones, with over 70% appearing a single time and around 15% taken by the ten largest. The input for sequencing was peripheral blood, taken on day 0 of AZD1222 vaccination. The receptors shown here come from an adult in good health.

The CDR3 here is CASSKGGGGPLGTQYF. CDR3 nucleotide sequence: TGTGCCAGCAGCAAAGGGGGCGGGGGGCCCCTAGGTACCCAGTACTTC. This chain uses TRBV4-2 with TRBJ2-5; D is perhaps TRBD2 (8 bases). Per the germline V gene, CDR1 is LGHNA and CDR2 is YNFKEQ. V lost 5 bases to trimming and J lost 8 bases, with 24 bases between them. This CDR3 spans 16 amino acids.

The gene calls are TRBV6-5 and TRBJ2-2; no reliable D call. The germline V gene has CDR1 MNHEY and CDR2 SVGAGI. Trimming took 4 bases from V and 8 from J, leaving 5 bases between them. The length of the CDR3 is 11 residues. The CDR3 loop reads CASSFTGELFF. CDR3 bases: TGTGCCAGCAGTTTTACAGGGGAGCTGTTTTTT.

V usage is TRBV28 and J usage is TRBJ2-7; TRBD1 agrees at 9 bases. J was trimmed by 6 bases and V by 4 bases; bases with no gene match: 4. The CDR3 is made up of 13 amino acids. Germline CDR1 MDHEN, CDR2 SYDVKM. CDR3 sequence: CASSWDRELEQYF. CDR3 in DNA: TGTGCCAGCAGTTGGGACAGGGAGCTCGAGCAGTACTTC.

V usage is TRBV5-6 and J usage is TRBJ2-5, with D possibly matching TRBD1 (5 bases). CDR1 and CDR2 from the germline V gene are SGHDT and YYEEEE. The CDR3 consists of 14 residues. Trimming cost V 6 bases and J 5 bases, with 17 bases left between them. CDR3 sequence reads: CASIPMSGLETQYF. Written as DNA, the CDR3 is TGTGCCAGCATCCCTATGTCAGGGTTGGAGACCCAGTACTTC.

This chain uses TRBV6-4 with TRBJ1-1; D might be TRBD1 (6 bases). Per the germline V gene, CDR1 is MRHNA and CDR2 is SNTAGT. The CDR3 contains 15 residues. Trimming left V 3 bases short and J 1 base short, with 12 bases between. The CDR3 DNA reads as TGTGCCAGCAGTGATGGTACAGGGACGAACACTGAAGCTTTCTTT. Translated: CASSDGTGTNTEAFF.

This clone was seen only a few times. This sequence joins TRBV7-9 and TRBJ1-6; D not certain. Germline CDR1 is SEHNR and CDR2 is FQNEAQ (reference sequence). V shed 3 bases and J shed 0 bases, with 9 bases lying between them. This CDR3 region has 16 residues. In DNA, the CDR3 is TGTGCCAGCAGCTTGCGCGAGAGCTCCTATAATTCACCCCTCCACTTT. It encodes CASSLRESSYNSPLHF.

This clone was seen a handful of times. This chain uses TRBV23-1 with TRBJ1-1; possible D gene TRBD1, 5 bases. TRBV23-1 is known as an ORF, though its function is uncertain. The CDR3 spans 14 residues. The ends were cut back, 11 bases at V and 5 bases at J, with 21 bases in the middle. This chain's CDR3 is CAPVCRHWGTEAFF. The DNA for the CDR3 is TGCGCCCCCGTATGTAGGCACTGGGGGACTGAAGCTTTCTTT.

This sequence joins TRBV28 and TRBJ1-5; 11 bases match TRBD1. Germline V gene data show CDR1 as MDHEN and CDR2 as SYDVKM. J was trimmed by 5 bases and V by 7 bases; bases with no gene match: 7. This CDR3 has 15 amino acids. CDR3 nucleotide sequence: TGTGCCAGCACCACCCGGGGACAGGGGGATCAGCCCCAGCATTTT. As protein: CASTTRGQGDQPQHF.

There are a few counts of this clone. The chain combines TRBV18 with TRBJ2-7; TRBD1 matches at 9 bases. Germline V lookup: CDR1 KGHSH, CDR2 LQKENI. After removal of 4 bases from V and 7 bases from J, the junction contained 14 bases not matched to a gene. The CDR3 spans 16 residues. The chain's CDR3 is CASSRAPGQGMGEQYF. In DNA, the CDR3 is TGTGCCAGCTCACGAGCCCCGGGACAGGGAATGGGAGAGCAGTACTTC. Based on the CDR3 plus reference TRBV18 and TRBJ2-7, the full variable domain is NAGVMQNPRHLVRRRGQEARLRCSPMKGHSHVYWYRQLPEEGLKFMVYLQKENIIDESGMPKERFSAEFPKEGPSILRIQQVVRGDSAAYFCASSRAPGQGMGEQYFGPGTRLTVT.

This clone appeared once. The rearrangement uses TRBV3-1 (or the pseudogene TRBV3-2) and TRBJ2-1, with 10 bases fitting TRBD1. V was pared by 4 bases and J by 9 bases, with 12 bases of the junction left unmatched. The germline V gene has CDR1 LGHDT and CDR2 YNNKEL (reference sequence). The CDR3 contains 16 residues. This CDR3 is CASSPSGQGVGGEQFF. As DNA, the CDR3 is TGTGCCAGCAGCCCGTCTGGACAGGGGGTAGGAGGTGAGCAGTTCTTC.

DNA of the CDR3: TGTGCCAGCAGCGCCGGCCGGGCAGGGCTGAATTCACCCCTCCACTTT. It translates to CASSAGRAGLNSPLHF. The V gene is TRBV9, the J gene TRBJ1-6, with D possibly matching TRBD1 (5 bases). The CDR3 spans 16 residues. With 3 bases removed from V and 7 bases from J, the gap between germline ends came to 17 bases. Germline V gene lookup returns CDR1 SGDLS and CDR2 YYNGEE.

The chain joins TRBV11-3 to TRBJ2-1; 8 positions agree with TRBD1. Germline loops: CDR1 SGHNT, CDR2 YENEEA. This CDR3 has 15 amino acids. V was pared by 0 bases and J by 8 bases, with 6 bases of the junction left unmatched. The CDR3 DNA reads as TGTGCCAGCAGCTTAGATGAGGACAGGGTCCATGAGCAGTTCTTC. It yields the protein CASSLDEDRVHEQFF.

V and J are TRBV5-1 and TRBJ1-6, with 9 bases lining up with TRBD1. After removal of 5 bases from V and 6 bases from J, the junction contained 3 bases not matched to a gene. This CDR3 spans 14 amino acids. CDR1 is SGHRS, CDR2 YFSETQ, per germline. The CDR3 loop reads CASRTGGSNSPLHF. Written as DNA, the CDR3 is TGCGCCAGCAGGACAGGGGGGTCTAATTCACCCCTCCACTTT.

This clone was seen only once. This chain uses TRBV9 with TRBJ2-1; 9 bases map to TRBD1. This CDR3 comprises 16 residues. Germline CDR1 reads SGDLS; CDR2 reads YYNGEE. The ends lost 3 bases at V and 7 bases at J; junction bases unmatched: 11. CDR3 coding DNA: TGTGCCAGCAGCGACCCCGGCGGGACAGGGTGGAATGAGCAGTTCTTC. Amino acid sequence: CASSDPGGTGWNEQFF.